This TCR beta chain was captured by sequencing in a study of blood T cell repertoires in COVID-19. Across the study: The origin of the acute and convalescent COVID-19 samples was the United States, Italy and Spain. The analysed material was cDNA or gDNA that came from T cells, B-cell-depleted T cells, or PBMCs.

Authors' methods: Reference gene primer amplification gave nucleated cell count estimates. Sequencing was performed with immunoSEQ multiplex PCR; in TCRdb, only in-frame clones are kept and a portion is missing. V, J and clone size reflect that table, while D and trimming were determined from the DNA. This table has 56,000 or so clones, roughly 88% appearing once. V was pared by 5 bases and J by 9 bases, with 9 bases of the junction left unmatched. The germline V gene encodes CDR1 SNHLY and CDR2 FYNNEI. The CDR3 runs 13 residues. Sequencing was done on a sample of peripheral blood. This clonotype originated in a woman over 75 with active COVID-19. The chain joins TRBV2 to TRBJ2-5, with 7 bases that match TRBD2. The DNA of the CDR3 is TGTGCCAGCAGTTACTATGCGGGGGATTCCCAGTACTTC. This encodes CASSYYAGDSQYF.